This T cell receptor (beta chain) was observed in a study of T cell changes during pregnancy in multiple sclerosis. This clone was seen only a few times. Here immunoSEQ multiplex PCR was the method, and the copy in TCRdb shows in-frame clones only, minus some. Here the sample spans 25,000 to 35,000 clones, more than 75% being singletons. Trimming removed 0 bases from V and 6 bases from J, with 21 bases in between. The germline gives CDR1 SGHDT, CDR2 YYEEEE. This CDR3 spans 17 amino acids. This material consisted of CD8+ T cells from peripheral blood mononuclear cells, taken after pregnancy. This sequence was found in a female donor with multiple sclerosis, enrolled in a pregnancy study. The chain carries TRBV5-6 and TRBJ1-2; unclear D gene. CDR3 loop: CASSLGVPNTYYHGYTF. The CDR3 DNA reads TGTGCCAGCAGCTTGGGCGTTCCCAATACCTACTACCATGGCTACACCTTC.